This passage covers 20 T cell receptor beta chains from one sample sequenced in a study of Ad26.COV2.S vaccination and SARS-CoV-2 variants. Treatment defined: around 19 received Ad26.COV2.S at low or high dose, single or two shots; several received placebo; per-sample allocation not given. Sample collection was performed on day 63 after the first vaccine or placebo injection. The protocol was immunoSEQ multiplex PCR, while the TCRdb copy is restricted to in-frame clones and leaves out a portion. Altogether about 440,000 clones are present, about nine tenths being singletons, with the ten largest covering about 4.1%. Sequenced here: peripheral blood, sampled in a trial of Ad26.COV2.S vaccine versus placebo. The receptors shown here come from a person aged 18-65 years who received the Ad26.COV2.S COVID-19 vaccine or a placebo.

A single count supports this clone. The chain recombines TRBV15 with TRBJ2-7, with D maybe TRBD2 (6 bases). The CDR3 loop spans 16 amino acids. Trimming stripped 1 base from V and 7 bases from J, with 20 bases between. CDR1 and CDR2 from the germline V gene are LNHNV and YYDKDF (reference sequence). The CDR3 DNA sequence: TGTGCCACCAGCAGAGGTGACGGCCGCGGGGAGGTAGAGCAGTACTTC. The encoded protein is CATSRGDGRGEVEQYF.

CDR3 loop: CSASGQVLGEQYF. The CDR3 DNA reads TGCAGTGCTAGTGGGCAGGTGCTAGGCGAGCAGTACTTC. The chain recombines TRBV20-1 with TRBJ2-7; no firm D call. Trimming pared 3 bases from V and 6 bases from J, leaving 15 bases between. The CDR3 is 13 amino acids. The V gene's germline CDR1 is DFQATT and CDR2 SNEGSKA (reference sequence).

The chain links TRBV5-1 to TRBJ2-3, with TRBD1 as a possible D gene (7 bases). The germline CDR1 and CDR2 sequences are SGHRS and YFSETQ. This CDR3 spans 16 amino acids. V lost 4 bases, J lost 6 bases, and 21 bases lay in between. The CDR3 sequence is CASSHDMTGRLDTQYF. The CDR3 DNA follows: TGCGCCAGCAGCCACGATATGACAGGGAGGCTCGATACGCAGTATTTT.

The chain couples TRBV19 to TRBJ2-2, with D maybe TRBD1 (7 bases). Germline V CDR1 and CDR2: LNHDA, SQIVND (reference sequence). The CDR3 covers 18 residues. V shed 3 bases and J shed 0 bases, with 17 bases lying between them. The CDR3 DNA reads as TGTGCCAGTAGTATCCGTTTTCGGGGGACAGCGAACACCGGGGAGCTGTTTTTT. Its protein is CASSIRFRGTANTGELFF. The full variable domain, in which reference TRBV19 and TRBJ2-2 provide the parts outside the CDR3, is DGGITQSPKYLFRKEGQNVTLSCEQNLNHDAMYWYRQDPGQGLRLIYYSQIVNDFQKGDIAEGYSVSREKKESFPLTVTSAQKNPTAFYLCASSIRFRGTANTGELFFGEGSRLTVL.

Turning to this clone: A read error is possible here, since a much larger clone lies one base away. This chain connects TRBV12-3 or TRBV12-4 to TRBJ2-1, with unresolved D. V lost 5 bases, J lost 3 bases, and 2 bases lay in between. The length of the CDR3 is 11 residues. The DNA for the CDR3 is TGTGCCAGCAGTCACTACAATGAGCAGTTCTTC. This sequence encodes CASSHYNEQFF.

The chain couples TRBV6-4 to TRBJ1-2, with TRBD1 matching over 9 bases. The V and J ends lost 4 bases and 6 bases, in that order; junction bases with no gene match: 6. Germline V gene lookup returns CDR1 MRHNA and CDR2 SNTAGT. The CDR3 has 14 residues. The CDR3 bases are TGTGCCAGCAGTGGACAGGGGGGTTCAGATGGCTACACCTTC. It specifies CASSGQGGSDGYTF.

V gene TRBV3-1 (or the pseudogene TRBV3-2) combines with J gene TRBJ1-4; 9 nucleotides match TRBD1. The junction had 4 bases not matched to a gene; V was cut back by 4 bases and J by 4 bases. This CDR3 contains 15 residues. Looked up from germline, CDR1 is LGHDT and CDR2 is YNNKEL (reference sequence). The CDR3 is CASSPWDRDNEKLFF. Written as DNA, the CDR3 is TGTGCCAGCAGCCCTTGGGACAGGGATAATGAAAAACTGTTTTTT.

This chain joins TRBV7-2 and TRBJ2-5; D perhaps matches TRBD1 (6 bases). This CDR3 contains 15 residues. Germline values: CDR1 SGHTA, CDR2 FQGNSA. Trimming pared 5 bases from V and 2 bases from J, leaving 15 bases between. The CDR3 loop is CASSAVGQSQETQYF. CDR3 nucleotide sequence: TGTGCCAGCAGCGCCGTCGGACAGTCTCAAGAGACCCAGTACTTC.

This clone was detected once. The CDR3, as DNA: TGTGCCAGCAGCTGGGGGACTAGCGGCTACAATGAGCAGTTCTTC. Translated: CASSWGTSGYNEQFF. V is TRBV6-5 and J is TRBJ2-1; 11 bases line up with TRBD2. Trimming at V came to 6 bases and at J to 3 bases, leaving 4 bases not matched to a gene. Per germline, CDR1 MNHEY and CDR2 SVGAGI. The CDR3 runs 15 residues.

The rearrangement joins TRBV30 to TRBJ2-7; TRBD2 is a possible D gene (5 bases). This CDR3 comprises 11 residues. From germline, CDR1 is GTSNPN and CDR2 SVGIG (reference sequence). The V and J ends lost 2 bases and 5 bases respectively, with 7 bases between them. CDR3 protein: CAWSTGNEQYF. In DNA, the CDR3 is TGTGCCTGGAGTACGGGGAACGAGCAGTACTTC.

The chain uses TRBV30 and TRBJ2-1; TRBD2 might be the D (6 bases). Germline lookup yields CDR1 GTSNPN and CDR2 SVGIG (reference sequence). The CDR3 covers 13 residues. V was shortened by 5 bases and J by 4 bases, with 12 bases between the two germline ends. CDR3 protein: CAWAAGLYNEQFF. The CDR3 DNA reads as TGTGCCTGGGCGGCGGGGTTATACAATGAGCAGTTCTTC.

Remarks on this clone: The identical CDR3 is also encoded by other nucleotide sequences in the sample. The J gene is TRBJ1-6, the V gene TRBV28; 9 bases are shared with TRBD1. Germline V lookup: CDR1 MDHEN, CDR2 SYDVKM. The CDR3 is 13 residues long. J was trimmed by 8 bases and V by 5 bases; bases with no gene match: 1. The CDR3 loop reads CASSRDRDSPLHF. CDR3 nucleotides: TGTGCCAGCAGTAGGGACAGGGATTCACCCCTCCACTTT.

V gene TRBV6-2 or TRBV6-3 combines with J gene TRBJ2-2, with 8 positions matching TRBD1. Germline CDR1 reads MNHEY; CDR2 reads SVGEGT. There are 17 residues in the CDR3. J lost 0 bases, V lost 2 bases, and 5 bases had no gene match. The CDR3 reads CASSYPRQGPNTGELFF. DNA for the CDR3: TGTGCCAGCAGTTACCCCCGACAGGGGCCGAACACCGGGGAGCTGTTTTTT.

The rearrangement uses TRBV5-1 and TRBJ2-7; weak D call: TRBD2 (6 bases). Germline V lookup: CDR1 SGHRS, CDR2 YFSETQ. The ends were cut back, 0 bases at V and 3 bases at J, with 13 bases in the middle. The CDR3 contains 15 residues. This chain's CDR3 is CASSLAGWEVYEQYF. DNA for the CDR3: TGCGCCAGCAGCTTGGCCGGATGGGAGGTCTACGAGCAGTACTTC.

The rearrangement uses TRBV3-1 (or the pseudogene TRBV3-2) and TRBJ2-2; D unclear. Between the trimmed V and J ends, which lost 5 bases and 0 bases, there was a span of 10 bases. The CDR3 contains 15 residues. Germline V lookup: CDR1 LGHDT, CDR2 YNNKEL (reference sequence). The CDR3 spells CASSETPTNTGELFF. The CDR3 nucleotides are TGTGCCAGCAGCGAGACACCTACGAACACCGGGGAGCTGTTTTTT.

J is TRBJ2-7 and V is TRBV11-2; D gene uncertain. There are 11 residues in the CDR3. V was cut by 5 bases and J by 3 bases, with 5 bases left in between. The V gene's germline CDR1 is SGHAT and CDR2 FQNNGV. The CDR3 loop is CASSEYYEQYF. CDR3 sequence (DNA): TGTGCCAGCAGCGAGTACTACGAGCAGTACTTC.

V is TRBV9 and J is TRBJ2-7; 10 bases match TRBD2. Trimming removed 0 bases from V and 5 bases from J; junction bases left unmatched: 8. The CDR3 runs to 16 residues. CDR1 and CDR2 (germline): SGDLS, YYNGEE. CDR3: CASSVDLAGVLNEQYF. Here the CDR3 DNA reads TGTGCCAGCAGCGTAGACCTAGCGGGAGTTCTCAACGAGCAGTACTTC.

The chain is built from TRBV9 and TRBJ2-1; D gene unclear. Trimming took 0 bases from V and 2 from J, leaving 9 bases between them. The CDR3 runs to 15 residues. CDR1 SGDLS and CDR2 YYNGEE come from the germline V gene. CDR3 coding DNA: TGTGCCAGCAGCGTAGATGGCTATGCCTACAATGAGCAGTTCTTC. It is translated as CASSVDGYAYNEQFF.

The chain is built from TRBV28 and TRBJ2-5, with D possibly matching TRBD1 (6 bases). Trimming left V 3 bases short and J 5 bases short, with 19 bases between. The CDR3 is 16 residues long. The germline CDR1 and CDR2 sequences are MDHEN and SYDVKM. The CDR3 sequence: CASSLGRDKRGETQYF. Here the CDR3 DNA reads TGTGCCAGCAGTTTGGGTAGGGACAAGAGGGGGGAGACCCAGTACTTC.

The rearrangement links TRBV6-5 to TRBJ1-1; no firm D call. V gave up 0 bases and J gave up 1 base, with 6 bases separating them. This CDR3 is built from 14 residues. Germline CDR1 reads MNHEY; CDR2 reads SVGAGI. This CDR3 reads CASSYSPRNTEAFF. As DNA, the CDR3 is TGTGCCAGCAGTTACTCCCCAAGGAACACTGAAGCTTTCTTT.